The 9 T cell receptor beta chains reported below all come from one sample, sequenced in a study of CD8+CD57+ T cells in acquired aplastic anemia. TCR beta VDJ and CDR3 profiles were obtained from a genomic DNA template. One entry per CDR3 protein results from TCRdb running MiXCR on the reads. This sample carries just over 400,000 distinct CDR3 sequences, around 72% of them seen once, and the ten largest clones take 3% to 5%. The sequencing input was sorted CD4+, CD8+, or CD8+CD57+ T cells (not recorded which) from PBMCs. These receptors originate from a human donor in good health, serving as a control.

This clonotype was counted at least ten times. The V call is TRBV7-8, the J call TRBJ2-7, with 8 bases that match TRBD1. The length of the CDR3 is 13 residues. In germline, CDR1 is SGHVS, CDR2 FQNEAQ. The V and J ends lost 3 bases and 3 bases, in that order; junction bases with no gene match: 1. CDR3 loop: CASSFTGGYEQYF. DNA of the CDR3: TGTGCCAGCAGCTTCACAGGGGGCTACGAGCAGTACTTC.

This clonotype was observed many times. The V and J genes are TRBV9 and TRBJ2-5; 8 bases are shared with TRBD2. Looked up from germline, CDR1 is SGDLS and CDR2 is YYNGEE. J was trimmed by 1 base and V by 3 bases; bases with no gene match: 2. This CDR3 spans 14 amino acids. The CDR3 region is CASSAGTSQETQYF. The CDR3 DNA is TGTGCCAGCAGCGCGGGGACTAGCCAAGAGACCCAGTACTTC.

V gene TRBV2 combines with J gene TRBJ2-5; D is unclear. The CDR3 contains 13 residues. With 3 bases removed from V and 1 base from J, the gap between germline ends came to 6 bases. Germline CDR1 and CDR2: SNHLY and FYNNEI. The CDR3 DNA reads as TGTGCCAGCAGTGATGGCTTCCAAGAGACCCAGTACTTC. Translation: CASSDGFQETQYF.

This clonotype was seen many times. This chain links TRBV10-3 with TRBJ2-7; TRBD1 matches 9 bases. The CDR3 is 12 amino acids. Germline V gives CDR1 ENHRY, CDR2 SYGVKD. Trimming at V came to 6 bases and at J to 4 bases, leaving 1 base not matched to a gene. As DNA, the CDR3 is TGTGCCATCAGCGGACAGGGGTACGAGCAGTACTTC. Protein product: CAISGQGYEQYF.

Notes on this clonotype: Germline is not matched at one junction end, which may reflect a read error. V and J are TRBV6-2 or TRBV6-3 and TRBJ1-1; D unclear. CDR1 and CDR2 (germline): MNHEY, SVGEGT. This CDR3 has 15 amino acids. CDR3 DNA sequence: TGTGCCATCAGTGAAATGGGCGGTCGGAACACTGAAGCTTTCTTT. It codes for CAISEMGGRNTEAFF.

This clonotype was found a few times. CDR3 loop: CASSQVWGGEMNTEAFF. The CDR3 nucleotides are TGTGCCAGCAGCCAAGTTTGGGGTGGGGAAATGAACACTGAAGCTTTCTTT. The V gene is TRBV3-1, the J gene TRBJ1-1; the D is unclear. The CDR3 totals 17 residues. V lost 1 base and J 0 bases, leaving 15 bases between the germline ends. Germline V gives CDR1 LGHDT, CDR2 YNNKEL (reference sequence).

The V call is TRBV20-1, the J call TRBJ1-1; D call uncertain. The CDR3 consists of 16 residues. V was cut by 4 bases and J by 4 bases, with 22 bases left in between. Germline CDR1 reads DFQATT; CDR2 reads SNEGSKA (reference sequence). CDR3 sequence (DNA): TGCAGTGCTATGAGGGTCCCTGAGGACGTCGTCACTGAAGCTTTCTTT. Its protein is CSAMRVPEDVVTEAFF.

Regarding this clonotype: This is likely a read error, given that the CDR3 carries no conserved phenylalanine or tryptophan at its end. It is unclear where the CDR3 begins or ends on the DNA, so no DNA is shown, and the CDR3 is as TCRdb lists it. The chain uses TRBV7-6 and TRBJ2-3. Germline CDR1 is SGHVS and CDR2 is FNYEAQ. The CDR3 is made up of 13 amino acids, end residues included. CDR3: CASSLDQYEQYFG.

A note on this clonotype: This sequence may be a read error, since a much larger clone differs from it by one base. CDR3 amino acids: CASSLGGVIYTEAFF. The CDR3 bases are TGTGCCAGCAGTTTAGGGGGCGTAATTTACACTGAAGCTTTCTTT. This chain uses TRBV12-3 or TRBV12-4 with TRBJ1-1, with D possibly matching TRBD1 (5 bases). The CDR3 length is 15 residues. V dropped 1 base and J dropped 3 bases, with 12 bases sitting between them.